This TCR beta chain emerged from a study of blood T cell repertoires in COVID-19. Assay: immunoSEQ multiplex PCR; the TCRdb copy retains only in-frame clones and omits some. The sample yields under 350,000 clones, 90% seen once. This clone occurred once. Sequenced input: peripheral blood. This sequence was found in a woman aged 25-40 years with COVID-19, enrolled during active disease.

The chain's CDR3 is CASSPWLAGGNYYNEQFF. The CDR3 region has the DNA TGTGCCAGCAGTCCCTGGCTAGCGGGAGGTAATTACTACAATGAGCAGTTCTTC. J is TRBJ2-1 and V is TRBV28, with TRBD2 identical over 11 bases. The J segment lost 3 bases and the V segment lost 5 bases, leaving 12 bases of the junction unmatched. Germline V gene sequence: CDR1 MDHEN, CDR2 SYDVKM. CDR3 length: 18 amino acids. The full variable domain, rest sourced from reference TRBV28 and TRBJ2-1, is DVKVTQSSRYLVKRTGEKVFLECVQDMDHENMFWYRQDPGLGLRLIYFSYDVKMKEKGDIPEGYSVSREKKERFSLILESASTNQTSMYLCASSPWLAGGNYYNEQFFGPGTRLTVL.